The 10 T cell receptor beta chains given below trace back to one sample, sequenced in a study of tumour-infiltrating T cells in Burkitt lymphoma. Sequenced by immunoSEQ multiplex PCR; TCRdb stores in-frame clones only, minus some. The table records around 2,500 clones, roughly 15% of them present only once. The sequencing input was tumor tissue. The receptor source for this set is a human donor with Burkitt lymphoma.

The table lists this clone with a few counts. The chain is built from TRBV30 and TRBJ1-1; weak D call: TRBD1 (5 bases). Germline assignment: CDR1 GTSNPN and CDR2 SVGIG (reference sequence). The CDR3 sequence is 12 residues long. V lost 5 bases and J 6 bases, leaving 13 bases between the germline ends. In DNA form, the CDR3 reads TGTGCCTGGGCAGGGATATATGCTGAAGCTTTCTTT. It yields the protein CAWAGIYAEAFF.

This clone was seen a handful of times. The chain uses TRBV9 and TRBJ1-1; 7 nucleotides match TRBD1. CDR3 length equals 14 residues. J was trimmed by 4 bases and V by 3 bases; bases with no gene match: 6. Germline V CDR1 and CDR2: SGDLS, YYNGEE. CDR3 in DNA: TGTGCCAGCAGCGCGGACAGGCGGGGCACTGAAGCTTTCTTT. Protein sequence: CASSADRRGTEAFF.

A few counts support this clone. The V gene is TRBV6-5, the J gene TRBJ1-1, with 9 bases fitting TRBD1. Germline V lookup: CDR1 MNHEY, CDR2 SVGAGI. The CDR3 extends over 15 amino acids. The V and J ends lost 2 bases and 5 bases, in that order; junction bases with no gene match: 6. CDR3 coding DNA: TGTGCCAGCAGTTACGTGACAGGGGGGGGAACTGAAGCTTTCTTT. Its translation: CASSYVTGGGTEAFF.

This clone was seen more than once but under ten times. The chain uses TRBV7-9 and TRBJ1-1; D not resolved. The V and J ends lost 2 bases and 1 base respectively, with 8 bases between them. Germline lookup yields CDR1 SEHNR and CDR2 FQNEAQ (reference sequence). The CDR3 extends over 14 amino acids. The CDR3 coding sequence is TGTGCCAGCAGCTTAATCCAGGAGAACACTGAAGCTTTCTTT. It encodes CASSLIQENTEAFF. The whole variable domain, filled in from reference TRBV7-9 and TRBJ1-1, reads DTGVSQNPRHKITKRGQNVTFRCDPISEHNRLYWYRQTLGQGPEFLTYFQNEAQLEKSRLLSDRFSAERPKGSFSTLEIQRTEQGDSAMYLCASSLIQENTEAFFGQGTRLTVV.

V usage is TRBV5-1 and J usage is TRBJ1-1; D may be TRBD1 (6 bases). This CDR3 is built from 16 residues. Trimming cost V 0 bases and J 1 base, with 13 bases left between them. Germline values: CDR1 SGHRS, CDR2 YFSETQ. The CDR3 nucleotides are TGCGCCAGCAGCTTGGCCGGTGACAGGCCGAACACTGAAGCTTTCTTT. This sequence encodes CASSLAGDRPNTEAFF.

In its sample, this clone was seen a few times. The chain couples TRBV2 to TRBJ2-5; weak D call: TRBD2 (6 bases). Germline CDR1 and CDR2: SNHLY and FYNNEI. V lost 2 bases and J lost 4, with 20 bases in between. This CDR3 region has 17 residues. CDR3 loop: CASSELGGSPSIETQYF. CDR3 coding DNA: TGTGCCAGCAGTGAATTGGGGGGTAGCCCAAGTATAGAGACCCAGTACTTC. The whole variable domain, remainder taken from reference TRBV2 and TRBJ2-5, is EPEVTQTPSHQVTQMGQEVILRCVPISNHLYFYWYRQILGQKVEFLVSFYNNEISEKSEIFDDQFSVERPDGSNFTLKIRSTKLEDSAMYFCASSELGGSPSIETQYFGPGTRLLVL.

This clone has more than one count but fewer than ten. This chain connects TRBV7-9 to TRBJ2-6; the D is unclear. The CDR3 runs to 18 residues. CDR1 is SEHNR and CDR2 is FQNEAQ in the germline V gene (reference sequence). Trimming took off 5 bases at V and 0 bases at J, with 17 bases between the two ends. CDR3 region: CASSQYRATFSGANVLTF. The CDR3 nucleotides read TGTGCCAGCAGCCAATACCGGGCCACCTTCTCTGGGGCCAACGTCCTGACTTTC. Drawing the rest from reference TRBV7-9 and TRBJ2-6, the complete variable domain is DTGVSQNPRHKITKRGQNVTFRCDPISEHNRLYWYRQTLGQGPEFLTYFQNEAQLEKSRLLSDRFSAERPKGSFSTLEIQRTEQGDSAMYLCASSQYRATFSGANVLTFGAGSRLTVL.

This rearrangement joins TRBV30 to TRBJ2-3, with 7 positions matching TRBD2. The V gene's germline CDR1 is GTSNPN and CDR2 SVGIG (reference sequence). The CDR3 sequence is 14 residues long. The V segment lost 3 bases and the J segment 0 bases; nucleotides outside the gene matches: 3. The CDR3 nucleotides are TGTGCCTGGAGCGCAGCGGGGAGCACAGATACGCAGTATTTT. It encodes CAWSAAGSTDTQYF.

The gene calls are TRBV19 and TRBJ1-2; D gene unclear. V was cut by 3 bases and J by 7 bases, with 15 bases left in between. The CDR3 runs to 14 residues. Germline CDR1 is LNHDA and CDR2 is SQIVND (reference sequence). CDR3: CASSIRTAGGGYTF. Written as DNA, the CDR3 is TGTGCCAGTAGTATCCGGACGGCAGGAGGTGGCTACACCTTC. Supplemented by reference TRBV19 and TRBJ1-2, the full variable domain reads DGGITQSPKYLFRKEGQNVTLSCEQNLNHDAMYWYRQDPGQGLRLIYYSQIVNDFQKGDIAEGYSVSREKKESFPLTVTSAQKNPTAFYLCASSIRTAGGGYTFGSGTRLTVV.

In its sample, this clone was seen a few times. CDR3 in DNA: TGTGCCAGCAGTGAACGGGCGGGCGATAAGCAGTTCTTC. Residues: CASSERAGDKQFF. This chain joins TRBV2 and TRBJ2-1; possible D gene TRBD2, 5 bases. The V gene lost 2 bases and the J gene lost 11 bases, with 13 bases spanning the gap. CDR3 size: 13 residues. Germline V gene sequence: CDR1 SNHLY, CDR2 FYNNEI.